The next 20 T cell receptor beta chains were all read from a single sample in a study of shared clonotypes between healthy human individuals. Assay: immunoSEQ multiplex PCR; the TCRdb copy retains only in-frame clones and omits some. In the table there are some 1 million clones, around 74% of which are singletons. Source material: memory CD4+ T cells sorted from blood. The sample's subset: CD45RA-negative fraction. These receptors all come from a young man in good health.

This clone was counted once. V and J are TRBV6-6 and TRBJ2-5; the match to TRBD2 covers 8 bases. With 7 bases clipped from V and 3 bases from J, the junction kept 10 bases outside the gene matches. Per the germline V gene, CDR1 is MNHNY and CDR2 is SVGAGI (reference sequence). This CDR3 has 15 amino acids. CDR3 sequence reads: CASTRGGAGEETQYF. CDR3 in DNA: TGTGCCAGCACCAGAGGTGGAGCGGGAGAAGAGACCCAGTACTTC.

This rearrangement joins TRBV6-1 to TRBJ1-2; perhaps TRBD1 as D (5 bases). Germline-derived CDR1 and CDR2 are MNHNS and SASEGT. V lost 7 bases, J lost 2 bases, and 11 bases lay in between. There are 13 residues in the CDR3. Here the CDR3 DNA reads TGTGCCAGCAAGGGGATCCAAAACTATGGCTACACCTTC. It translates to CASKGIQNYGYTF.

This clone was found once. A much larger clone sits a single nucleotide away, making a read error possible. V is TRBV5-4 and J is TRBJ2-2; possible D gene TRBD1, 6 bases. Between the trimmed V and J ends, which lost 4 bases and 5 bases, there was a span of 6 bases. Germline lookup yields CDR1 SGHNT and CDR2 YYREEE (reference sequence). The CDR3 spans 12 residues. This CDR3 reads CASSQGTGELFF. CDR3 nucleotides: TGTGCCAGCAGCCAGGGGACCGGGGAGCTGTTTTTT.

The rearrangement uses TRBV18 and TRBJ1-5; D possibly corresponds to TRBD1 (5 bases). CDR1 and CDR2 (germline): KGHSH, LQKENI. V lost 0 bases and J lost 7, with 10 bases in between. The CDR3 covers 14 residues. In nucleotides, the CDR3 is TGTGCCAGCTCACCACCAAGGGGTTGGCAGCCCCAGCATTTT. This gives the protein CASSPPRGWQPQHF.

The sample holds one count of this clone. The rearrangement links TRBV30 to TRBJ2-7, with TRBD2 matching over 13 bases. V dropped 3 bases and J dropped 0; count of bases not matched to a gene: 2. Per germline, CDR1 GTSNPN and CDR2 SVGIG (reference sequence). The CDR3 loop spans 15 amino acids. CDR3 in DNA: TGTGCCTGGAGGGGGACTAGCGGGGCCTCCTACGAGCAGTACTTC. Residues: CAWRGTSGASYEQYF.

The gene calls are TRBV20-1 and TRBJ2-5; 7 positions match TRBD2. Germline-derived CDR1 and CDR2 are DFQATT and SNEGSKA (reference sequence). This CDR3 spans 11 amino acids. In DNA, the CDR3 is TGCAGAGGCGGGGGCCAAGAGACCCAGTACTTC. The encoded protein is CRGGGQETQYF.

The sample holds a few counts of this clone. This sequence joins TRBV19 and TRBJ1-1; no clear D gene. The CDR3 sequence is 14 residues long. Looked up from germline, CDR1 is LNHDA and CDR2 is SQIVND (reference sequence). V lost 5 bases, J lost 4 bases, and 14 bases lay in between. The CDR3 protein is CASSHKGDGTEAFF. The DNA of the CDR3 is TGTGCCAGTAGTCACAAGGGAGATGGCACTGAAGCTTTCTTT.

The rearrangement links TRBV2 to TRBJ2-6; 9 positions agree with TRBD1. The J segment lost 4 bases and the V segment lost 7 bases, leaving 8 bases of the junction unmatched. Germline V lookup: CDR1 SNHLY, CDR2 FYNNEI. The length of the CDR3 is 16 residues. CDR3 in amino acids: CASKPGQGSGANVLTF. The DNA of the CDR3 is TGTGCCAGCAAACCGGGACAGGGATCCGGGGCCAACGTCCTGACTTTC. Drawing the rest from reference TRBV2 and TRBJ2-6, the complete variable domain is EPEVTQTPSHQVTQMGQEVILRCVPISNHLYFYWYRQILGQKVEFLVSFYNNEISEKSEIFDDQFSVERPDGSNFTLKIRSTKLEDSAMYFCASKPGQGSGANVLTFGAGSRLTVL.

V is TRBV25-1 and J is TRBJ1-2, with TRBD1 as a possible D gene (5 bases). The germline V gene encodes CDR1 MGHDK and CDR2 SYGVNS. Trimming removed 4 bases at V and 4 bases at J, with 16 bases between. The CDR3 totals 15 residues. CDR3 sequence (DNA): TGTGCCAGCAGTGGTAGCGGGGCCCCCTTCTATGGCTACACCTTC. This encodes CASSGSGAPFYGYTF.

The J gene is TRBJ1-4, the V gene TRBV7-8; no clear D gene. CDR3 size: 12 residues. The germline CDR1 and CDR2 sequences are SGHVS and FQNEAQ. V lost 5 bases and J 8 bases, leaving 9 bases between the germline ends. CDR3 in amino acids: CASSLDREKLFF. The CDR3 DNA reads TGTGCCAGCAGCCTCGACCGGGAAAAACTGTTTTTT.

The sample holds a few counts of this clone. The chain links TRBV7-2 to TRBJ2-7; D gene ambiguous. The germline V gene encodes CDR1 SGHTA and CDR2 FQGNSA. The CDR3 contains 13 residues. V lost 4 bases and J 4 bases, leaving 11 bases between the germline ends. DNA of the CDR3: TGTGCCAGCAGCTACCTTTCGTGGTACGAGCAGTACTTC. Protein product: CASSYLSWYEQYF.

For this clone: Being one base from a much bigger clone, this may be a read error. This specimen includes other DNA sequences encoding the same CDR3. The V call is TRBV11-2, the J call TRBJ1-3, with D hard to call. CDR1 and CDR2 (germline): SGHAT, FQNNGV. V dropped 1 base and J dropped 0 bases, with 4 bases sitting between them. This CDR3 has 14 amino acids. CDR3 sequence: CASSLGTSGNTIYF. The CDR3 DNA follows: TGTGCCAGCAGCTTAGGGACCTCTGGAAACACCATATATTTT.

The rearrangement links TRBV5-1 to TRBJ2-6; unclear D gene. The germline CDR1 and CDR2 sequences are SGHRS and YFSETQ. V was shortened by 0 bases and J by 1 base, with 11 bases between the two germline ends. The CDR3 runs to 17 residues. The CDR3, as DNA: TGCGCCAGCAGCTTGGGGTCCGCCTCTTCTGGGGCCAACGTCCTGACTTTC. Its translation is CASSLGSASSGANVLTF.

This clone has just a few counts. The J gene is TRBJ1-2, the V gene TRBV2; D remains unclear. Deletions cut 1 base from V and 4 bases from J, with 4 bases between. The CDR3 spans 12 residues. Looked up from germline, CDR1 is SNHLY and CDR2 is FYNNEI. The CDR3 sequence is CASSEDTYGYTF. The CDR3 region has the DNA TGTGCCAGCAGTGAAGACACCTATGGCTACACCTTC.

This chain connects TRBV6-6 to TRBJ1-1, with D uncertain. This CDR3 contains 13 residues. Germline V CDR1 and CDR2: MNHNY, SVGAGI (reference sequence). V dropped 7 bases and J dropped 4 bases, with 13 bases sitting between them. The CDR3 is CASTTGGLTEAFF. For the CDR3, the DNA is TGTGCCAGCACCACGGGTGGTCTCACTGAAGCTTTCTTT.

The V call is TRBV5-6, the J call TRBJ2-4, with D unresolved. Trimming took 4 bases from V and 0 from J, leaving 14 bases between them. Germline CDR1 reads SGHDT; CDR2 reads YYEEEE. The CDR3 is 16 residues long. The CDR3 nucleotides read TGTGCCAGCAGCCACCTCAGAGACCTAGCCAAAAACATTCAGTACTTC. Amino acid sequence: CASSHLRDLAKNIQYF. Based on the CDR3 plus reference TRBV5-6 and TRBJ2-4, the full variable domain is DAGVTQSPTHLIKTRGQQVTLRCSPKSGHDTVSWYQQALGQGPQFIFQYYEEEERQRGNFPDRFSGHQFPNYSSELNVNALLLGDSALYLCASSHLRDLAKNIQYFGAGTRLSVL.

The chain links TRBV10-3 to TRBJ2-7, with 9 bases that match TRBD2. The J segment lost 2 bases and the V segment lost 9 bases, leaving 11 bases of the junction unmatched. Germline CDR1 reads ENHRY; CDR2 reads SYGVKD. The CDR3 covers 15 residues. The CDR3 DNA sequence: TGTGCCATAACCCATAGCGGGAGTGGGACCTACGAGCAGTACTTC. The encoded protein is CAITHSGSGTYEQYF.

This sequence joins TRBV5-4 and TRBJ1-1; D is ambiguous. Germline lookup yields CDR1 SGHNT and CDR2 YYREEE (reference sequence). The CDR3 extends over 15 amino acids. Trimming removed 4 bases at V and 5 bases at J, with 18 bases between. In DNA form, the CDR3 reads TGTGCCAGCAGCCCCGCCGGGCAGAGTGAAACTGAAGCTTTCTTT. Encoded protein: CASSPAGQSETEAFF.

V usage is TRBV2 and J usage is TRBJ2-7; D not resolved. This CDR3 is built from 13 residues. Germline V gene sequence: CDR1 SNHLY, CDR2 FYNNEI. The V gene lost 8 bases and the J gene lost 0 bases, with 11 bases spanning the gap. The DNA of the CDR3 is TGTGCCAGCTGCCAGGACGGCTCCTACGAGCAGTACTTC. Its translation: CASCQDGSYEQYF. Full variable domain (rest looked up from reference TRBV2 and TRBJ2-7): EPEVTQTPSHQVTQMGQEVILRCVPISNHLYFYWYRQILGQKVEFLVSFYNNEISEKSEIFDDQFSVERPDGSNFTLKIRSTKLEDSAMYFCASCQDGSYEQYFGPGTRLTVT.

This clone was picked up a small number of times. A junction boundary mismatches the germline segment, possibly from a read error. The chain couples TRBV4-2 to TRBJ1-1; unclear D gene. The V gene's germline CDR1 is LGHNA and CDR2 YNFKEQ. This CDR3 has 13 residues. The CDR3 region has the DNA TGTGCCAGCAGCCAAGATCTGGTCATGGGCCGAGGCTTT. The encoded protein is CASSQDLVMGRGF.